This T cell receptor beta chain emerged from a study of regulatory T cells in long-lasting Graves disease. Notes on the study in general: The sample size was small, and this may have reduced accuracy. Segments TRBV28, TRBJ1-2 and TRBJ2-5 showed preferential usage in persistent disease.

Both iRepertoire HTBI primers and Arm-PCR of CDR3 regions were used to build the TCR beta libraries. TCRdb ran MiXCR on the multiplex PCR reads and lists one entry per CDR3 protein. The sample holds around 430,000 distinct CDR3 sequences, around a fifth seen once. Sample time point: persistent/refractory GD, antithyroid drugs over 5 years with positive TRAb. Construction of the TCR library relied on RNA isolated from PBMCs. From each patient, nine milliliters of peripheral blood was drawn and collected into an EDTA anticoagulant tube. The CDR3 extends over 15 amino acids. V was pared by 4 bases and J by 4 bases, with 13 bases between. Germline values: CDR1 MNHNS, CDR2 SASEGT. This clonotype has at least ten counts. Its target is unknown.

The rearrangement uses TRBV6-1 and TRBJ2-2; the D gene could be TRBD1 or TRBD2 (6 bases each). This TCR was sampled from a female donor with Graves disease. The starting material was peripheral blood mononuclear cells (PBMCs), obtained when the disease was refractory, from a patient treated with antithyroid drugs. The CDR3 region is CASSAAGHLTGELFF. Written as DNA, the CDR3 is TGTGCCAGCAGTGCCGCGGGACATCTCACCGGGGAGCTGTTTTTT.